The 32 T cell receptor beta chains reported below all come from one sample, sequenced in a study of blood T cell repertoires in COVID-19. The assay was immunoSEQ multiplex PCR, and TCRdb's table has in-frame clones only and misses some. Of roughly 120,000 clones in the sample, around four fifths were seen once. The sequenced sample was peripheral blood. These receptors all stem from a man between 70 and 80 years old with active or convalescent COVID-19.

The chain employs TRBV6-5 and TRBJ1-2, with 11 nucleotides matching TRBD1. CDR3 size: 14 residues. Unmatched junction bases numbered 4, after V lost 2 bases and J lost 8 bases. Germline loops: CDR1 MNHEY, CDR2 SVGAGI. CDR3 in amino acids: CASSYRGQGGGYTF. CDR3 nucleotides: TGTGCCAGCAGTTACAGGGGACAGGGGGGCGGCTACACCTTC.

V usage is TRBV7-2 and J usage is TRBJ2-3, with D unclear. Deletions cut 1 base from V and 4 bases from J, with 6 bases between. This CDR3 is 13 amino acids long. Germline values: CDR1 SGHTA, CDR2 FQGNSA. The CDR3 region is CASSLVGADTQYF. CDR3 in DNA: TGTGCCAGCAGCTTAGTGGGCGCAGATACGCAGTATTTT. Supplemented by reference TRBV7-2 and TRBJ2-3, the full variable domain reads GAGVSQSPSNKVTEKGKDVELRCDPISGHTALYWYRQSLGQGLEFLIYFQGNSAPDKSGLPSDRFSAERTGGSVSTLTIQRTQQEDSAVYLCASSLVGADTQYFGPGTRLTVL.

The chain links TRBV25-1 to TRBJ1-2, with TRBD1 matching over 9 bases. CDR1 and CDR2 (germline): MGHDK, SYGVNS. The V segment lost 5 bases and the J segment 3 bases; nucleotides outside the gene matches: 16. This CDR3 is built from 18 residues. The CDR3 DNA is TGTGCCAGCAGTACAACAGGGGGCCCTCGCAACCTTCACTATGGCTACACCTTC. Translating it yields CASSTTGGPRNLHYGYTF.

The genes are TRBV7-3 and TRBJ2-3; 12 nucleotides match TRBD2. This CDR3 region has 15 residues. The V segment lost 5 bases and the J segment 5 bases; nucleotides outside the gene matches: 5. In germline, CDR1 is SGHTA, CDR2 FQGTGA. The CDR3 here is CASSPLGLAGDTQYF. CDR3 nucleotides: TGTGCCAGCAGCCCATTGGGACTAGCGGGAGATACGCAGTATTTT. Complete variable domain (other parts from reference TRBV7-3 and TRBJ2-3): GAGVSQTPSNKVTEKGKYVELRCDPISGHTALYWYRQSLGQGPEFLIYFQGTGAADDSGLPNDRFFAVRPEGSVSTLKIQRTERGDSAVYLCASSPLGLAGDTQYFGPGTRLTVL.

J is TRBJ2-5 and V is TRBV7-9, with 13 positions matching TRBD2. This CDR3 region has 15 residues. Trimming cost V 4 bases and J 4 bases; bases outside gene matches: 3. Germline CDR1 and CDR2: SEHNR and FQNEAQ (reference sequence). The CDR3 loop is CASSYRLAGGETQYF. The CDR3, as DNA: TGTGCCAGCAGCTATAGACTAGCGGGAGGAGAGACCCAGTACTTC.

The rearrangement uses TRBV15 and TRBJ2-4, with 8 nucleotides matching TRBD1. With 3 bases clipped from V and 3 bases from J, the junction kept 10 bases outside the gene matches. The germline V gene has CDR1 LNHNV and CDR2 YYDKDF (reference sequence). This CDR3 comprises 17 residues. The DNA of the CDR3 is TGTGCCACCAGCAGCAGGACAGGGCGGCGGTACAAAAACATTCAGTACTTC. Protein product: CATSSRTGRRYKNIQYF. The full variable domain, its missing parts supplied by reference TRBV15 and TRBJ2-4, is DAMVIQNPRYQVTQFGKPVTLSCSQTLNHNVMYWYQQKSSQAPKLLFHYYDKDFNNEADTPDNFQSRRPNTSFCFLDIRSPGLGDTAMYLCATSSRTGRRYKNIQYFGAGTRLSVL.

The V and J genes are TRBV14 and TRBJ1-1, with D tentatively TRBD1 (6 bases). The germline gives CDR1 SGHDN, CDR2 FVKESK. The V end lost 2 bases, the J end lost 11 bases, and 15 bases lay between the germline ends. This CDR3 is 13 amino acids long. CDR3 in amino acids: CASSQQPQGGAFF. The CDR3 DNA reads as TGTGCCAGCAGCCAACAGCCACAGGGTGGTGCTTTCTTT.

CDR3 protein: CASSQERYGYTF. In DNA, the CDR3 is TGTGCCAGCAGCCAGGAACGCTATGGCTACACCTTC. The rearrangement uses TRBV5-6 and TRBJ1-2; unclear D gene. Looked up from germline, CDR1 is SGHDT and CDR2 is YYEEEE. The CDR3 contains 12 residues. Trimming stripped 4 bases from V and 4 bases from J, with 8 bases between. Drawing the rest from reference TRBV5-6 and TRBJ1-2, the complete variable domain is DAGVTQSPTHLIKTRGQQVTLRCSPKSGHDTVSWYQQALGQGPQFIFQYYEEEERQRGNFPDRFSGHQFPNYSSELNVNALLLGDSALYLCASSQERYGYTFGSGTRLTVV.

The chain uses TRBV3-1 (or the pseudogene TRBV3-2) and TRBJ1-2, with D perhaps matching TRBD1 (6 bases). The germline V and J ends were trimmed by 0 bases and 6 bases, with 14 bases remaining between them. The CDR3 runs 15 residues. Looked up from germline, CDR1 is LGHDT and CDR2 is YNNKEL (reference sequence). This chain's CDR3 is CASSQDLQGYDGYTF. CDR3 coding DNA: TGTGCCAGCAGCCAAGATCTACAGGGATACGATGGCTACACCTTC.

The chain uses TRBV4-1 and TRBJ1-1; TRBD1 might be the D (5 bases). V was shortened by 0 bases and J by 1 base, with 12 bases between the two germline ends. The CDR3 has 16 residues. From germline, CDR1 is MGHRA and CDR2 YSYEKL. CDR3 loop: CASSQDWEGSNTEAFF. Here the CDR3 DNA reads TGCGCCAGCAGCCAAGATTGGGAGGGGTCGAACACTGAAGCTTTCTTT.

This chain links TRBV9 with TRBJ1-2; no clear D. Germline CDR1 and CDR2: SGDLS and YYNGEE. This CDR3 is 14 amino acids long. V shed 4 bases and J shed 0 bases, with 10 bases lying between them. The CDR3 sequence is CASSPGVTNYGYTF. The CDR3 region has the DNA TGTGCCAGCAGCCCCGGGGTTACTAACTATGGCTACACCTTC.

The chain couples TRBV5-8 to TRBJ1-2; 7 positions agree with TRBD1. Looked up from germline, CDR1 is SGHTS and CDR2 is YDEGEE. The ends lost 1 base at V and 5 bases at J; junction bases unmatched: 5. The CDR3 length is 14 residues. In nucleotides, the CDR3 is TGTGCCAGCAGCTTGTGGGACAGTTCTTATGGCTACACCTTC. It codes for CASSLWDSSYGYTF. Looking up the rest from reference TRBV5-8 and TRBJ1-2 gives the full variable domain: EAGVTQSPTHLIKTRGQQATLRCSPISGHTSVYWYQQALGLGLQFLLWYDEGEERNRGNFPPRFSGRQFPNYSSELNVNALELEDSALYLCASSLWDSSYGYTFGSGTRLTVV.

This chain links TRBV7-8 with TRBJ2-7; 11 nucleotides agree with TRBD1. The CDR3 totals 15 residues. Germline CDR1 is SGHVS and CDR2 is FQNEAQ. The trim removed 4 bases at V and 3 bases at J, leaving 5 bases unmatched. CDR3 nucleotides: TGTGCCAGCAGCTGGGGGACAGGGGGGAACTACGAGCAGTACTTC. Residues: CASSWGTGGNYEQYF.

The gene calls are TRBV6-5 and TRBJ2-7; possibly TRBD2 for D (6 bases). V lost 6 bases to trimming and J lost 0 bases, with 12 bases between them. There are 14 residues in the CDR3. CDR1 MNHEY and CDR2 SVGAGI come from the germline V gene. CDR3 in DNA: TGTGCCAGCAGGCGCCCCGGGAGCTCCTACGAGCAGTACTTC. This codes for CASRRPGSSYEQYF.

As regards this clone: The conserved phenylalanine or tryptophan is not found at the CDR3 terminus, so this likely reflects a read error. No DNA is shown, since the ends of the CDR3 on it are uncertain; the CDR3 is the one TCRdb lists. The rearrangement links TRBV7-2 to TRBJ1-1; TRBD1, the table's D call, lacks a check against the DNA. Termini included, the CDR3 measures 15 amino acids. Per germline, CDR1 SGHTA and CDR2 FQGNSA. CDR3 sequence: CASSQPSEYRGPRFA.

There are a few counts of this clone. The rearrangement links TRBV10-3 to TRBJ1-2; D is undetermined. CDR3 length equals 14 residues. The V and J ends lost 0 bases and 2 bases respectively, with 7 bases between them. CDR1 and CDR2 (germline): ENHRY, SYGVKD. CDR3 DNA sequence: TGTGCCATCAGTGAGTCCCCTGAGAACTATGGCTACACCTTC. Translated: CAISESPENYGYTF.

The rearrangement uses TRBV4-1 and TRBJ2-1, with 8 bases aligning to TRBD1. The V segment lost 6 bases and the J segment 7 bases; nucleotides outside the gene matches: 11. The germline gives CDR1 MGHRA, CDR2 YSYEKL. This CDR3 spans 15 amino acids. The CDR3 spells CASRTGQGLGNEQFF. CDR3 sequence (DNA): TGCGCCAGCAGAACAGGACAGGGACTGGGGAATGAGCAGTTCTTC.

The V and J genes are TRBV19 and TRBJ1-2; a weak D match, TRBD1 (5 bases). This CDR3 is built from 15 residues. Germline V gene sequence: CDR1 LNHDA, CDR2 SQIVND (reference sequence). V was pared by 7 bases and J by 7 bases, with 22 bases between. CDR3 sequence: CASKSPSGLPGGYTF. The CDR3, as DNA: TGTGCCAGTAAGTCCCCCTCGGGACTGCCGGGTGGCTACACCTTC.

The chain combines TRBV25-1 with TRBJ2-1; 9 bases are shared with TRBD1. The length of the CDR3 is 15 residues. The trim removed 5 bases at V and 6 bases at J, leaving 8 bases unmatched. Germline CDR1 is MGHDK and CDR2 is SYGVNS. CDR3 coding DNA: TGTGCCAGCAGTCATCCGGGACAGGGACGCAATGAGCAGTTCTTC. It encodes CASSHPGQGRNEQFF.

This clone was recorded at least ten times. The chain carries TRBV12-5 and TRBJ2-7; TRBD2 might be the D (5 bases). CDR3 length: 13 amino acids. The germline gives CDR1 LGHNT, CDR2 FRNRAP. V shed 2 bases and J shed 4 bases, with 9 bases lying between them. CDR3 sequence (DNA): TGTGCTAGTGGTTTGCGGGGAAGGTACGAGCAGTACTTC. This sequence encodes CASGLRGRYEQYF.

This chain links TRBV11-3 with TRBJ2-1; 7 bases match TRBD1. The length of the CDR3 is 15 residues. Trimming removed 3 bases from V and 5 bases from J; junction bases left unmatched: 7. Germline V CDR1 and CDR2: SGHNT, YENEEA. CDR3: CASSFRQGSNNEQFF. In nucleotides, the CDR3 is TGTGCCAGCAGCTTTAGACAGGGATCAAACAATGAGCAGTTCTTC.

This clone has only one observation. V usage is TRBV4-1 and J usage is TRBJ2-3; TRBD2 matches at 9 bases. In germline, CDR1 is MGHRA, CDR2 YSYEKL. The J segment lost 4 bases and the V segment lost 2 bases, leaving 7 bases of the junction unmatched. CDR3 size: 16 residues. The CDR3 DNA reads as TGCGCCAGCAGCCAACGCGGGACTAGCCGCGCAGATACGCAGTATTTT. Amino acids: CASSQRGTSRADTQYF.

This clone was seen more than once but under ten times. Here the CDR3 reads CASSLGGLADNEQFF. In DNA, the CDR3 is TGTGCCAGCAGCTTAGGCGGGCTAGCGGACAATGAGCAGTTCTTC. The V call is TRBV13, the J call TRBJ2-1; 7 nucleotides align to TRBD2. This CDR3 is built from 15 residues. Per the germline V gene, CDR1 is PRHDT and CDR2 is FYEKMQ (reference sequence). Losses at the gene ends were 0 bases for V and 5 bases for J; bases not matched to a gene: 4.

The chain couples TRBV18 to TRBJ1-2; D is uncertain. V dropped 2 bases and J dropped 2 bases, with 6 bases sitting between them. CDR1 KGHSH and CDR2 LQKENI come from the germline V gene. The CDR3 covers 13 residues. The CDR3 spells CASSPEKNYGYTF. Here the CDR3 DNA reads TGTGCCAGCTCACCAGAGAAGAACTATGGCTACACCTTC.

The J gene is TRBJ1-6, the V gene TRBV18; D possibly corresponds to TRBD1 (6 bases). The germline V gene has CDR1 KGHSH and CDR2 LQKENI. The CDR3 contains 16 residues. The V and J ends lost 6 bases and 8 bases respectively, with 20 bases between them. CDR3 nucleotide sequence: TGTGCCAGCTCCCCTAGGCCTGGGGGCAGTGATTCACCCCTCCACTTT. Translating gives CASSPRPGGSDSPLHF. Full variable domain (missing parts from reference TRBV18 and TRBJ1-6): NAGVMQNPRHLVRRRGQEARLRCSPMKGHSHVYWYRQLPEEGLKFMVYLQKENIIDESGMPKERFSAEFPKEGPSILRIQQVVRGDSAAYFCASSPRPGGSDSPLHFGNGTRLTVT.

V and J are TRBV11-1 and TRBJ1-1, with D tentatively TRBD1 (6 bases). Germline loops: CDR1 SGHAT, CDR2 FQDESV (reference sequence). Trimming removed 2 bases from V and 3 bases from J, with 7 bases in between. CDR3 length: 13 residues. Here the CDR3 DNA reads TGTGCCAGCAGCTTAAACAGGGACACTGAAGCTTTCTTT. It translates to CASSLNRDTEAFF.

This chain links TRBV5-4 with TRBJ2-1; 10 positions match TRBD2. The CDR3 length is 15 residues. Germline V CDR1 and CDR2: SGHNT, YYREEE (reference sequence). V lost 1 base to trimming and J lost 7 bases; unmatched junction nucleotides: 5. The CDR3 here is CASSLSAGGPNEQFF. The CDR3, as DNA: TGTGCCAGCAGCTTGTCAGCGGGAGGGCCGAATGAGCAGTTCTTC.

V usage is TRBV6-5 and J usage is TRBJ2-7; TRBD1 matches 8 bases. There are 14 residues in the CDR3. V lost 8 bases and J lost 4; bases outside the gene matches: 10. Germline V gene lookup returns CDR1 MNHEY and CDR2 SVGAGI. In nucleotides, the CDR3 is TGTGCCAGCGCCAGGGGGCGGCCCGATTACGAGCAGTACTTC. Translation gives CASARGRPDYEQYF.

The rearrangement links TRBV7-3 to TRBJ2-3; the D gene is possibly TRBD2 (5 bases). Trimming pared 3 bases from V and 2 bases from J, leaving 9 bases between. The CDR3 totals 14 residues. Germline loops: CDR1 SGHTA, CDR2 FQGTGA. The CDR3 here is CASSLSGYTDTQYF. The CDR3 nucleotides read TGTGCCAGCAGCTTGAGCGGCTACACAGATACGCAGTATTTT.

This clone came up a few times. The V gene is TRBV25-1, the J gene TRBJ1-6; 8 bases agree with TRBD1. Unmatched junction bases numbered 5, after V lost 3 bases and J lost 7 bases. Germline lookup yields CDR1 MGHDK and CDR2 SYGVNS. The CDR3 has 15 amino acids. In nucleotides, the CDR3 is TGTGCCAGCAGTGACCGGGACAGGACCAATTCACCCCTCCACTTT. It is translated as CASSDRDRTNSPLHF.

The V call is TRBV7-9, the J call TRBJ1-1, with TRBD1 identical over 7 bases. There are 15 residues in the CDR3. After removal of 5 bases from V and 0 bases from J, the junction contained 6 bases not matched to a gene. Per the germline V gene, CDR1 is SEHNR and CDR2 is FQNEAQ (reference sequence). DNA of the CDR3: TGTGCCAGCAGCCCGCGGACAGGATTGAACACTGAAGCTTTCTTT. Encoded protein: CASSPRTGLNTEAFF.

The chain employs TRBV7-3 and TRBJ2-1; 10 bases agree with TRBD1. The germline V gene has CDR1 SGHTA and CDR2 FQGTGA. The CDR3 is made up of 15 amino acids. The V gene end was trimmed by 7 bases and the J gene end by 3 bases; junction bases not matched to a gene: 6. This CDR3 is CASTPTGGYYNEQFF. The CDR3 coding sequence is TGTGCCAGCACCCCGACAGGGGGCTACTACAATGAGCAGTTCTTC.